These 31 T cell receptor beta chains came from one sample sequenced in a study of CD8 T cells in ankylosing spondylitis. Using its own MiXCR run on the 5' RACE reads, TCRdb lists one record per CDR3 protein. Of some 150,000 distinct CDR3 sequences listed, roughly 44% are singletons. Sequencing input: synovial fluid, either unsorted or a sorted T cell fraction (not recorded which). Receptors originate from a male donor with ankylosing spondylitis.

The CDR3 loop is CASSQVGWHPEAFF. The CDR3 region has the DNA TGTGCCAGCAGCCAAGTGGGGTGGCACCCTGAAGCTTTCTTT. The chain combines TRBV4-2 with TRBJ1-1; D is uncertain. The CDR3 loop spans 14 amino acids. The V and J ends lost 1 base and 6 bases respectively, with 12 bases between them. The germline V gene has CDR1 LGHNA and CDR2 YNFKEQ.

The J gene is TRBJ2-1, the V gene TRBV7-3; TRBD2 matches at 11 bases. The CDR3 consists of 14 residues. The V gene's germline CDR1 is SGHTA and CDR2 FQGTGA. With V trimmed by 5 bases and J by 8 bases, 5 bases remained unmatched. The CDR3 DNA sequence: TGTGCCAGCAGCGCTAGCGGGGGGTTCTATGAGCAGTTCTTC. This sequence encodes CASSASGGFYEQFF.

V gene TRBV20-1 combines with J gene TRBJ2-1; D ambiguous. The CDR3 runs to 14 residues. Germline CDR1 is DFQATT and CDR2 is SNEGSKA (reference sequence). V lost 1 base to trimming and J lost 3 bases, with 10 bases between them. The CDR3 loop is CSARGPKNYNEQFF. CDR3 sequence (DNA): TGCAGTGCTAGAGGGCCGAAAAACTACAATGAGCAGTTCTTC.

The rearrangement links TRBV7-2 to TRBJ2-7, with D tentatively TRBD1 (5 bases). CDR3 length: 14 amino acids. V was shortened by 5 bases and J by 1 base, with 12 bases between the two germline ends. Germline V gene sequence: CDR1 SGHTA, CDR2 FQGNSA. The CDR3 nucleotides are TGTGCCAGCAGCCCCCACAGGATTTCCTACGAGCAGTACTTC. This gives the protein CASSPHRISYEQYF.

There are many counts of this clonotype. The chain couples TRBV15 to TRBJ1-4; no reliable D call. Germline values: CDR1 LNHNV, CDR2 YYDKDF (reference sequence). CDR3 length: 14 residues. Trimming removed 4 bases at V and 0 bases at J, with 6 bases between. The CDR3 DNA reads as TGTGCCACCAGCATGGTTGCAACTAATGAAAAACTGTTTTTT. Residues: CATSMVATNEKLFF.

The chain joins TRBV7-8 to TRBJ2-2, with 10 bases that match TRBD1. From germline, CDR1 is SGHVS and CDR2 FQNEAQ. The CDR3 runs 17 residues. The ends lost 5 bases at V and 1 base at J; junction bases unmatched: 7. The CDR3 spells CASSGEWDRGNTGELFF. CDR3 DNA: TGTGCCAGCAGCGGGGAATGGGACAGGGGGAACACCGGGGAGCTGTTTTTT. Combining the CDR3 with reference TRBV7-8 and TRBJ2-2 gives the whole variable domain GAGVSQSPRYKVAKRGQDVALRCDPISGHVSLFWYQQALGQGPEFLTYFQNEAQLDKSGLPSDRFFAERPEGSVSTLKIQRTQQEDSAVYLCASSGEWDRGNTGELFFGEGSRLTVL.

The chain combines TRBV9 with TRBJ1-6; TRBD1 is a possible D gene (5 bases). Trimming cost V 2 bases and J 10 bases, with 16 bases left between them. The CDR3 consists of 15 residues. The germline gives CDR1 SGDLS, CDR2 YYNGEE. CDR3 coding DNA: TGTGCCAGCAGCGTTGGGCAGGGCAATGGATCACCCCTCCACTTT. Protein product: CASSVGQGNGSPLHF.

This chain connects TRBV20-1 to TRBJ1-1; D is undetermined. Trimming shortened V by 4 bases and J by 7 bases, and 10 bases separated the two germline ends. The CDR3 length is 11 residues. Germline assignment: CDR1 DFQATT and CDR2 SNEGSKA (reference sequence). The CDR3 nucleotides read TGCAGTGCTACGACGACCCTTGAAGCTTTCTTT. Its translation: CSATTTLEAFF.

This clonotype was counted a few times. The chain has TRBV10-3 and TRBJ2-1; D not resolved. Germline CDR1 reads ENHRY; CDR2 reads SYGVKD. V was cut by 8 bases and J by 8 bases, with 22 bases left in between. The CDR3 length is 15 residues. The CDR3 is CAIRGRRSQWDEQFF. The CDR3, as DNA: TGTGCCATCCGCGGTCGGCGGTCCCAGTGGGATGAGCAGTTCTTC.

The chain employs TRBV27 and TRBJ1-3, with D possibly being TRBD1 (6 bases). Trimming left V 5 bases short and J 0 bases short, with 20 bases between. CDR3 size: 18 residues. CDR1 is MNHEY and CDR2 is SMNVEV in the germline V gene (reference sequence). Here the CDR3 DNA reads TGTGCCAGCAGTCCCCGGCTGGGGGCGAAGTTCTCTGGAAACACCATATATTTT. It codes for CASSPRLGAKFSGNTIYF.

The gene calls are TRBV5-1 and TRBJ2-2; D might be TRBD2 (6 bases). The V gene lost 5 bases and the J gene lost 0 bases, with 8 bases spanning the gap. The length of the CDR3 is 14 residues. Germline loops: CDR1 SGHRS, CDR2 YFSETQ. CDR3 in amino acids: CASRGTSNTGELFF. In DNA form, the CDR3 reads TGCGCCAGCAGGGGGACTTCGAACACCGGGGAGCTGTTTTTT.

This chain uses TRBV12-3 or TRBV12-4 with TRBJ2-1; 11 bases line up with TRBD2. After removal of 3 bases from V and 8 bases from J, the junction contained 9 bases not matched to a gene. CDR3 length: 16 residues. The CDR3 region has the DNA TGTGCCAGCAGTTTCCCGACTAGCGGGACTAGGGATGAGCAGTTCTTC. Residues: CASSFPTSGTRDEQFF.

The V gene is TRBV12-3 or TRBV12-4, the J gene TRBJ2-2, with 9 bases lining up with TRBD1. The CDR3 extends over 15 amino acids. V shed 5 bases and J 7 bases; nucleotides not matched to a gene: 8. The CDR3 bases are TGTGCCAGCAGTCGGGACAGGGTAAAGATCGGGGAGCTGTTTTTT. The encoded protein is CASSRDRVKIGELFF.

The genes are TRBV4-3 and TRBJ2-3, with TRBD2 matching over 7 bases. CDR3 length: 17 amino acids. V lost 4 bases and J lost 6; bases outside the gene matches: 16. CDR1 and CDR2 from the germline V gene are LGHNA and YSLEER. The CDR3 DNA reads as TGCGCCAGCAGCCGCGTGGGTAGCGGGCGAAGTAGGGATACGCAGTATTTT. Amino acid sequence: CASSRVGSGRSRDTQYF.

V and J are TRBV29-1 and TRBJ1-2; 8 positions match TRBD1. Germline assignment: CDR1 SQVTM and CDR2 ANQGSEA. The CDR3 has 16 residues. Germline trimming cut 5 bases from V and 3 bases from J; bases unmatched to any gene: 14. The CDR3 DNA reads as TGCAGCGTTCCCTCAGGGGGCTCCCTAGGCGACTATGGCTACACCTTC. Amino acids: CSVPSGGSLGDYGYTF.

The chain has TRBV29-1 and TRBJ2-1, with D unclear. The CDR3 consists of 12 residues. The V gene's germline CDR1 is SQVTM and CDR2 ANQGSEA. Trimming pared 6 bases from V and 2 bases from J, leaving 8 bases between. CDR3 in amino acids: CSVWSPYNEQFF. CDR3 sequence (DNA): TGCAGCGTGTGGTCGCCCTACAATGAGCAGTTCTTC.

This sequence joins TRBV6-2 or TRBV6-3 and TRBJ2-3; D not certain. Between the trimmed V and J ends, which lost 5 bases and 2 bases, there was a span of 14 bases. Germline-derived CDR1 and CDR2 are MNHEY and SVGEGT. CDR3 size: 15 residues. The CDR3 here is CASSQGVGTTDTQYF. CDR3 nucleotide sequence: TGTGCCAGCAGTCAAGGAGTGGGTACCACAGATACGCAGTATTTT.

This clonotype was recorded many times. This chain uses TRBV20-1 with TRBJ2-2; possible D gene TRBD1, 6 bases. Per the germline V gene, CDR1 is DFQATT and CDR2 is SNEGSKA (reference sequence). This CDR3 is 14 amino acids long. Trimming cost V 5 bases and J 0 bases, with 10 bases left between them. This CDR3 is CSARDNSNTGELFF. DNA of the CDR3: TGCAGTGCTCGGGACAATTCGAACACCGGGGAGCTGTTTTTT.

This clonotype was seen more than once but under ten times. V gene TRBV4-3 combines with J gene TRBJ2-3; 7 bases map to TRBD2. The germline V gene has CDR1 LGHNA and CDR2 YSLEER. Germline trimming cut 1 base from V and 2 bases from J; bases unmatched to any gene: 6. The CDR3 is 16 amino acids. CDR3 protein: CASSQAGGGPTDTQYF. Written as DNA, the CDR3 is TGCGCCAGCAGCCAAGCGGGGGGAGGACCCACAGATACGCAGTATTTT.

The chain has TRBV2 and TRBJ2-3; the D gene could be TRBD1 or TRBD2 (6 bases each). Trimming pared 8 bases from V and 5 bases from J, leaving 17 bases between. The germline gives CDR1 SNHLY, CDR2 FYNNEI. The CDR3 totals 14 residues. The CDR3 sequence is CASRGRMSVDTQYF. The CDR3, as DNA: TGTGCCAGCCGGGGGCGTATGTCGGTAGATACGCAGTATTTT.

The chain links TRBV6-1 to TRBJ2-3, with 9 bases matching TRBD1. The CDR3 loop spans 17 amino acids. Per germline, CDR1 MNHNS and CDR2 SASEGT. Trimming removed 6 bases from V and 3 bases from J; junction bases left unmatched: 13. CDR3 residues: CASRPYLGDRETDTQYF. In DNA form, the CDR3 reads TGTGCCAGCAGACCCTATCTGGGGGACAGGGAGACAGATACGCAGTATTTT.

This clonotype was seen ten or more times. The chain is built from TRBV5-5 and TRBJ1-5, with D unclear. CDR3 length: 13 amino acids. Trimming shortened V by 3 bases and J by 6 bases, and 10 bases separated the two germline ends. The germline V gene has CDR1 SGHKS and CDR2 YYEKEE (reference sequence). The CDR3 nucleotides are TGTGCCAGCAGCTCCGATGTGAGTCAGCCCCAGCATTTT. This codes for CASSSDVSQPQHF.

The V call is TRBV5-1, the J call TRBJ2-7; 7 positions match TRBD1. From germline, CDR1 is SGHRS and CDR2 YFSETQ. V shed 4 bases, J shed 3 bases, and the junction held 7 bases outside the gene matches. CDR3 length: 14 amino acids. CDR3 protein: CASSESRDSYEQYF. CDR3 DNA sequence: TGCGCCAGCAGCGAGTCCCGGGACAGCTACGAGCAGTACTTC.

This clonotype was seen ten or more times. This chain uses TRBV7-3 with TRBJ2-3; the match to TRBD2 covers 12 bases. This CDR3 is 17 amino acids long. V dropped 1 base and J dropped 2; count of bases not matched to a gene: 4. Germline values: CDR1 SGHTA, CDR2 FQGTGA. The CDR3 is CASSLIGTSGSTDTQYF. The CDR3 coding sequence is TGTGCCAGCAGCTTAATAGGGACTAGCGGGTCCACAGATACGCAGTATTTT.

The genes are TRBV20-1 and TRBJ2-1, with 12 bases aligning to TRBD2. The CDR3 runs 16 residues. Germline CDR1 is DFQATT and CDR2 is SNEGSKA (reference sequence). Trimming took 3 bases from V and 3 from J; bases not matched to a gene: 6. In nucleotides, the CDR3 is TGCAGTGCTAGCGCCTTACTAGCGGGGGGCTACAATGAGCAGTTCTTC. It specifies CSASALLAGGYNEQFF.

The V gene is TRBV5-4, the J gene TRBJ2-1, with D perhaps TRBD1 or TRBD2 (5 bases each). The CDR3 consists of 16 residues. Looked up from germline, CDR1 is SGHNT and CDR2 is YYREEE (reference sequence). Between the trimmed V and J ends, which lost 4 bases and 1 base, there was a span of 15 bases. CDR3 amino acids: CASSPAPGRSYNEQFF. The CDR3 DNA reads as TGTGCCAGCAGCCCGGCTCCAGGGAGATCCTACAATGAGCAGTTCTTC. The whole variable domain, remainder taken from reference TRBV5-4 and TRBJ2-1, is ETGVTQSPTHLIKTRGQQVTLRCSSQSGHNTVSWYQQALGQGPQFIFQYYREEENGRGNFPPRFSGLQFPNYSSELNVNALELDDSALYLCASSPAPGRSYNEQFFGPGTRLTVL.

This clonotype has a count of ten or more. The chain employs TRBV30 and TRBJ1-1, with D tentatively TRBD1 (6 bases). Per the germline V gene, CDR1 is GTSNPN and CDR2 is SVGIG (reference sequence). This CDR3 comprises 13 residues. Trimming shortened V by 2 bases and J by 1 base, and 8 bases separated the two germline ends. As DNA, the CDR3 is TGTGCCTGGAGTAGGGGGTCGAACACTGAAGCTTTCTTT. Its protein product is CAWSRGSNTEAFF.

This clonotype occurred a few times. The chain uses TRBV3-1 and TRBJ2-5; weak D call: TRBD1 (6 bases). The V and J ends lost 0 bases and 1 base respectively, with 24 bases between them. The germline CDR1 and CDR2 sequences are LGHDT and YNNKEL (reference sequence). The length of the CDR3 is 20 residues. The CDR3 DNA sequence: TGTGCCAGCAGCCAAGATCGATACCGATTTTTAGGGGGACCCCAAGAGACCCAGTACTTC. Its protein product is CASSQDRYRFLGGPQETQYF.

The chain is built from TRBV5-1 and TRBJ2-1; D unclear. Looked up from germline, CDR1 is SGHRS and CDR2 is YFSETQ. This CDR3 has 14 amino acids. With 1 base removed from V and 9 bases from J, the gap between germline ends came to 14 bases. The CDR3 spells CASSLCRHSGEQFF. As DNA, the CDR3 is TGCGCCAGCAGCTTGTGTAGGCATTCGGGTGAGCAGTTCTTC.

V is TRBV2 and J is TRBJ1-1, with D perhaps TRBD1 (5 bases). CDR1 is SNHLY, CDR2 FYNNEI, per germline. The CDR3 extends over 16 amino acids. The ends were cut back, 6 bases at V and 0 bases at J, with 17 bases in the middle. The CDR3 nucleotides are TGTGCCAGCAGGGACCTGACAGAAATCATGAACACTGAAGCTTTCTTT. Its protein product is CASRDLTEIMNTEAFF.

This clonotype has more than one count but fewer than ten. The V gene is TRBV19, the J gene TRBJ1-5, with 8 bases matching TRBD1. Germline V gives CDR1 LNHDA, CDR2 SQIVND (reference sequence). V shed 7 bases, J shed 4 bases, and the junction held 9 bases outside the gene matches. The CDR3 consists of 15 residues. DNA of the CDR3: TGTGCCAGTACCCAACAGGGGGGCTGGAATCAGCCCCAGCATTTT. Amino acids: CASTQQGGWNQPQHF.